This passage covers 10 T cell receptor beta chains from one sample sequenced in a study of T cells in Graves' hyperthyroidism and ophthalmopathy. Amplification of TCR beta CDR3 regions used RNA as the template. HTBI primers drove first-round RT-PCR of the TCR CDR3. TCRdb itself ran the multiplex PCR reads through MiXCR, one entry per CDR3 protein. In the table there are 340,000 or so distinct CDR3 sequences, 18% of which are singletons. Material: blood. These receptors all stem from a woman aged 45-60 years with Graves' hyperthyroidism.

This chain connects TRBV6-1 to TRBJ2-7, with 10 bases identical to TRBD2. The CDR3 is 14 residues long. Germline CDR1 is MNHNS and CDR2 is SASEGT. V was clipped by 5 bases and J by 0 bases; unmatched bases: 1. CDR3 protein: CASSPSGGSYEQYF. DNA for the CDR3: TGTGCCAGCAGTCCTAGCGGGGGCTCCTACGAGCAGTACTTC.

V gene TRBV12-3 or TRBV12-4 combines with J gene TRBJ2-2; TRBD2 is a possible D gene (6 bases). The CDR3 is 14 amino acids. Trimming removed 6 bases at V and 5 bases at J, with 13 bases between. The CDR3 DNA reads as TGTGCCAGCAGGCCGACTAGTACGACCGGGGAGCTGTTTTTT. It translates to CASRPTSTTGELFF.

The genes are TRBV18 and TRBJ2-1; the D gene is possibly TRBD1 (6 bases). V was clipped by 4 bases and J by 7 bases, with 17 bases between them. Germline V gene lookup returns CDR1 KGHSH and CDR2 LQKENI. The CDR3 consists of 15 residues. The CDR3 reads CASSRDILTQNEQFF. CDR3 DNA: TGTGCCAGCTCACGGGACATTCTTACGCAGAATGAGCAGTTCTTC.

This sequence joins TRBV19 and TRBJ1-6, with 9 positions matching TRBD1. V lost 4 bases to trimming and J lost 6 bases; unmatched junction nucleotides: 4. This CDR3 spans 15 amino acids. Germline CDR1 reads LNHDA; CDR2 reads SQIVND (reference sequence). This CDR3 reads CASSTTGQGNSPLHF. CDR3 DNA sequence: TGTGCCAGTAGTACCACGGGACAGGGTAATTCACCCCTCCACTTT.

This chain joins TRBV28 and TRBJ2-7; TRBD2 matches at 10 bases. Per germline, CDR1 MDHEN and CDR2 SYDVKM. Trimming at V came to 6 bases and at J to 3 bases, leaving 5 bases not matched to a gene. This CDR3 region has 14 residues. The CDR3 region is CASSPLAGSYEQYF. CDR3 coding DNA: TGTGCCAGCAGCCCACTAGCGGGGAGCTACGAGCAGTACTTC.

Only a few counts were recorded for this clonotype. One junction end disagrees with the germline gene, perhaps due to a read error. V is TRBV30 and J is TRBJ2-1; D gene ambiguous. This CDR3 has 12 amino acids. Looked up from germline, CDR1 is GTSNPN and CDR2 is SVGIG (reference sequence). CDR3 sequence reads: CAWTRSYNERFF. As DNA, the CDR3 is TGTGCCTGGACTCGCTCCTACAATGAGCGGTTCTTC.

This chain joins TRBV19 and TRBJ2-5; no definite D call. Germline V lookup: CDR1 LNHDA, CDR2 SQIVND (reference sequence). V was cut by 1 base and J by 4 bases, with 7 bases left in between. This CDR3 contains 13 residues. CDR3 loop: CASSIVLTETQYF. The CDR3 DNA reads TGTGCCAGTAGTATAGTACTAACAGAGACCCAGTACTTC.

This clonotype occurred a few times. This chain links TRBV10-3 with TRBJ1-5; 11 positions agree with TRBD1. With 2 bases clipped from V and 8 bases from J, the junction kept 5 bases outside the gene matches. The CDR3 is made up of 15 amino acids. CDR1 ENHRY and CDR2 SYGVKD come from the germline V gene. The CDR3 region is CAISERGTGGEPQHF. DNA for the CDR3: TGTGCCATCAGTGAGAGGGGGACAGGGGGAGAGCCCCAGCATTTT.

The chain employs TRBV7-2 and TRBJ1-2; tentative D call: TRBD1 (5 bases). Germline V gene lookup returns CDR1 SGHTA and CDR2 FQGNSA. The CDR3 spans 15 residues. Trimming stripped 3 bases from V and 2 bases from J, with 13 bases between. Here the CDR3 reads CASSFGGRDNYGYTF. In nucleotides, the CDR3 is TGTGCCAGCAGCTTCGGTGGCAGGGACAACTATGGCTACACCTTC.

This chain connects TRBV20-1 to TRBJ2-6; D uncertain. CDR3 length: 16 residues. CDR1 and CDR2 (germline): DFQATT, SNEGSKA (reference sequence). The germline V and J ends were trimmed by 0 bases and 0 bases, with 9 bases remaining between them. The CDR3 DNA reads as TGCAGTGCTAGAGACCCAAGGGCCTCTGGGGCCAACGTCCTGACTTTC. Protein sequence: CSARDPRASGANVLTF.